This record covers a single T cell receptor (beta chain). This entry is derived from a study of radiotherapy plus CTLA-4 blockade in lung cancer. V dropped 8 bases and J dropped 7 bases, with 9 bases sitting between them. Per the germline V gene, CDR1 is LNHDA and CDR2 is SQIVND (reference sequence). There are 11 residues in the CDR3. CTLA-4 blockade with ipilimumab, together with focal radiation, was given to patients with chemo-refractory metastatic non-small-cell lung cancer. Sequencing was performed with immunoSEQ multiplex PCR; in TCRdb, only in-frame clones are kept and a portion is missing. The sample consists of about 41,000 clones, roughly 76% of them appearing once.

The chain is built from TRBV19 and TRBJ1-5, with D tentatively TRBD1 (5 bases). The clonotype was recovered from a human donor with non-small cell lung cancer who had stable disease on radiotherapy plus ipilimumab. The sample consisted of peripheral blood, taken from a patient treated with radiotherapy plus ipilimumab. In nucleotides, the CDR3 is TGTGCCAGTGGTCAGGGACAGCCCCAGCATTTT. The encoded protein is CASGQGQPQHF.